The present T cell receptor (beta chain) was sequenced within a study of naive and memory T cell subsets (dated by TCRdb to about 2017). General notes on the study: Sorted naive and memory T cell subsets from peripheral blood were analyzed in the study using a UMI-based, open-source pipeline for TCR alpha and beta sequencing. RNA was DNase-treated and reverse transcribed with TCR constant-region primers, mostly using SuperScript III. The functional CMV T cell responses agreed completely with IgG serology results. The paper as a whole reports these results and caveats: TCR abundance followed a power law whose exponent differed between naive and memory subsets but was consistent across the three individuals. A few larger clonotypes were present in naive repertoires, especially CD8 naive repertoires, and these clonotypes were possibly memory cells re-expressing CD45RA. Clonotypes were defined as single alpha or beta chain sequences, not paired alpha/beta receptors. The repertoire findings for the naive and memory subsets could not be validated against a ground truth, as none was available. Gini index rose and Shannon and inverse Simpson diversity fell from naive through CM, EM and EMRA in both CD4 and CD8 cells. RNA-based TCR counts may be affected by expression changes linked to T cell activation and differentiation. Following error correction, more than 95% of naive TCR sequences occurred only once, which made naive abundance distributions much steeper than those of memory subsets.

CDR1 and CDR2, per the germline V gene, are LGHNA and YSLEER. A distance of 25 bases separates the germline ends of V and J, which lose 0 bases and 10 bases respectively. From the cysteine through the phenylalanine, the CDR3 covers 18 amino acids. The CDR3 DNA has 54 bases and is translated from base 1. From the second PCR step onward, the TCR alpha chain libraries and the TCR beta chain libraries were amplified separately. The CMV status of each donor was determined by measuring IFNgamma production from CD4+ T cells after fresh PBMCs had been stimulated overnight with CMV viral lysate. CD4 T cells were positively selected using Miltenyi beads, after which CD8 T cells were positively selected from the CD4-negative fraction. Cells stained for CD3, CD4, CD8, CD45RA, CD27 and a live/dead dye were sorted on a BD Aria II into four subsets by CD45RA and CD27. Three healthy volunteers provided blood, and each donor's sample was split into CD4 and CD8 T cells and then further divided into four differentiation subsets. Around 130 ml of peripheral blood was taken from each donor, and PBMC were separated by density-gradient centrifugation on Ficoll-Paque PLUS. The sorted cells were lysed in RLT buffer, after which RNA was extracted using a Qiagen RNeasy kit and kept at -80 degrees C.

The library was built by means of UMI-ligation and nested PCR. The beta constant-region primer consisted of an equimolar mixture of two oligonucleotides that together covered TRBC1 and TRBC2. The ligated cDNA went through four rounds of PCR with nested alpha and beta constant-region primers together with the SP2 primer. T4 RNA ligase 1 ligated a single-stranded oligonucleotide carrying the SP2 primer and a 12-nucleotide UMI to the cDNA 3' end. The ligation reaction was incubated at 16°C for roughly 18-25 hours. PCR2 was typically performed as a SYBR Green qPCR and was stopped at a predetermined threshold so that over-amplification was prevented. Agencourt AMPure XP magnetic beads were used for all purifications after the first. Libraries were quantified by Qubit and checked on a TapeStation, where a main peak was expected near 650 bp. Pooled libraries were sequenced on an Illumina MiSeq using v2 2x251 paired-end kits, and typically 1-2 million reads were obtained per sample. Each sample library was pooled at approximately 4.2 nM, and about 5-7.5% PhiX was included to improve cluster recognition. Per the source publication's procedure: Using tag matching that tolerated one base-pair mismatch, Decombinator assigned V and J genes to FASTQ reads that had been processed by Demultiplexor. Collapsinator relied on UMIs to fix sequencing errors as well as frequency errors caused by PCR heterogeneity. CDR3Translator translated TCRs and extracted CDR3s from the conserved cysteine to the FGXG phenylalanine, flagging non-productive sequences. Repertoires were subsampled to equal numbers of UMI-defined TCRs before Gini, Shannon entropy and inverse Simpson indices were calculated. Within the linear range, a power law was fitted by maximum likelihood to the distributions of clonotype abundance. Similar UMI counts, unique TCR numbers and clonal distributions were obtained with the pipeline and with MIGEC on one naive CD8 sample. One analysis removed from the naive repertoire any naive TCRs that were also present in any memory subset from the same donor. A set of 7,322 CMV-associated CDR3 sequences, compiled from VDJdb and a published dataset, was used to search the repertoires. TCRdb trimmed public reads at Q25 via fastp, called clones via MiXCR and kept in-frame beta chains. Rows are combined by CDR3 protein, so each entry shows the most common genes and DNA. V and J calls and clone size were set by TCRdb, not the authors. The sample table lists under 150,000 distinct CDR3 sequences, around 21% of them with a count of one. 0.6% to 0.8% of the sample lies in the top ten.

This clonotype has only a few counts. The clone's antigen remains unknown. Base-call qualities are not available, and no considerably larger clone is one nucleotide away. The chain is assembled from TRBV4-3 and TRBJ2-1; TRBD2 might be the D gene, on 5 matching bases. The sequence was obtained from a human donor in good health. The sample taken for sequencing was naive CD8+ T cells from blood. The cell subset or site label corresponds to: naive T cells, CD45RA high CD27+. CDR3 protein: CASSQDLYTRRKTQEQFF. The sequenced DNA is TGCGCCAGCAGCCAAGATTTGTATACTAGGCGGAAGACCCAGGAGCAGTTCTTC.